Presented here are 10 T cell receptor beta chains from one specimen sequenced in a study of identical twins. MiXCR, applied by TCRdb to the 5' RACE reads, yields one record per CDR3 protein. The sample carries approximately 620,000 distinct CDR3 sequences, 8.6% recorded once. In addition, the sample was reused for a study of yellow fever vaccine responses in identical twins.

Sequenced input: PBMCs. The source is a woman younger than 35 in good health.

This clonotype was detected a few times. The chain joins TRBV5-1 to TRBJ2-7, with TRBD2 matching 7 bases. V was clipped by 0 bases and J by 3 bases; unmatched bases: 9. Germline V lookup: CDR1 SGHRS, CDR2 YFSETQ. This CDR3 is built from 16 residues. CDR3 sequence: CASSLVSSGKIYEQYF. CDR3 nucleotides: TGCGCCAGCAGCTTGGTTTCGAGCGGGAAGATCTACGAGCAGTACTTC.

The sample holds many counts of this clonotype. This chain connects TRBV5-1 to TRBJ2-5; 7 nucleotides align to TRBD2. Looked up from germline, CDR1 is SGHRS and CDR2 is YFSETQ. The length of the CDR3 is 17 residues. Trimming at V came to 2 bases and at J to 2 bases, leaving 12 bases not matched to a gene. CDR3 DNA: TGCGCCAGCAGCTTTGGACTAGTGGGCCCCCTACAAGAGACCCAGTACTTC. The encoded protein is CASSFGLVGPLQETQYF. The variable domain in full, with the rest retrieved from reference TRBV5-1 and TRBJ2-5, is KAGVTQTPRYLIKTRGQQVTLSCSPISGHRSVSWYQQTPGQGLQFLFEYFSETQRNKGNFPGRFSGRQFSNSRSEMNVSTLELGDSALYLCASSFGLVGPLQETQYFGPGTRLLVL.

The chain has TRBV10-2 and TRBJ1-1; TRBD1 matches at 10 bases. The CDR3 is 16 residues long. In germline, CDR1 is WSHSY, CDR2 SAAADI. The V segment lost 1 base and the J segment 5 bases; nucleotides outside the gene matches: 7. The CDR3 region has the DNA TGCGCCAGCAGTGAGTACGACAGGGGGCGCGGTACTGAAGCTTTCTTT. Translation: CASSEYDRGRGTEAFF.

The chain carries TRBV7-2 and TRBJ2-7; D gene uncertain. The CDR3 covers 14 residues. Germline CDR1 SGHTA, CDR2 FQGNSA. The V end was cut by 2 bases, the J end by 3 bases, with 11 bases between. In DNA form, the CDR3 reads TGTGCCAGCAGCTTATCTGTCGCGGTCTACGAGCAGTACTTC. It yields the protein CASSLSVAVYEQYF.

In its sample, this clonotype was seen a few times. The chain has TRBV11-2 and TRBJ2-3; the match to TRBD2 covers 7 bases. V lost 7 bases, J lost 5 bases, and 12 bases stayed unmatched. CDR1 SGHAT and CDR2 FQNNGV come from the germline V gene. The CDR3 covers 15 residues. For the CDR3, the DNA is TGTGCCAGCACTCCCCGCGTGGTAGCGGGAGATACGCAGTATTTT. This translates into CASTPRVVAGDTQYF.

This clonotype was recorded a few times. The chain combines TRBV7-9 with TRBJ2-7, with D perhaps TRBD2 (6 bases). Trimming removed 5 bases at V and 3 bases at J, with 11 bases between. The CDR3 is made up of 13 amino acids. CDR1 and CDR2 (germline): SEHNR, FQNEAQ (reference sequence). CDR3 DNA: TGTGCCAGCAGCCCCATGACTAGCTACGAGCAGTACTTC. Protein: CASSPMTSYEQYF.

This clonotype was observed a few times. V and J are TRBV5-5 and TRBJ2-7; D gene unclear. Germline CDR1 reads SGHKS; CDR2 reads YYEKEE (reference sequence). This CDR3 contains 15 residues. With 4 bases removed from V and 0 bases from J, the gap between germline ends came to 14 bases. The CDR3 nucleotides read TGTGCCAGCAGCACAACAGCGACACGCTCCTACGAGCAGTACTTC. Protein: CASSTTATRSYEQYF.

The genes are TRBV28 and TRBJ2-3; D may match TRBD1 or TRBD2 (5 bases each). CDR1 and CDR2 (germline): MDHEN, SYDVKM. CDR3 length equals 15 residues. Trimming removed 4 bases at V and 1 base at J, with 12 bases between. Here the CDR3 DNA reads TGTGCCAGCAGTTCAGAGGGCAGGGGCACAGATACGCAGTATTTT. This translates into CASSSEGRGTDTQYF.

This clonotype was observed a handful of times. This chain joins TRBV20-1 and TRBJ2-3; either TRBD1 or TRBD2 may fit D (5 bases each). V lost 6 bases and J lost 0, with 13 bases in between. The germline gives CDR1 DFQATT, CDR2 SNEGSKA (reference sequence). There are 14 residues in the CDR3. This CDR3 reads CSAPLRESTDTQYF. For the CDR3, the DNA is TGCAGTGCACCCCTCAGGGAGAGCACAGATACGCAGTATTTT.

The chain carries TRBV25-1 and TRBJ1-1; possible D gene TRBD1, 5 bases. V shed 1 base and J shed 3 bases, with 15 bases lying between them. CDR3 length: 16 amino acids. Germline-derived CDR1 and CDR2 are MGHDK and SYGVNS. The CDR3 DNA reads TGTGCCAGCAGTGAATGGGGGGGGGAATTGGACACTGAAGCTTTCTTT. Its translation is CASSEWGGELDTEAFF. The full variable domain, rest sourced from reference TRBV25-1 and TRBJ1-1, is EADIYQTPRYLVIGTGKKITLECSQTMGHDKMYWYQQDPGMELHLIHYSYGVNSTEKGDLSSESTVSRIRTEHFPLTLESARPSHTSQYLCASSEWGGELDTEAFFGQGTRLTVV.